This TCR beta chain was identified during a study of cytomegalovirus exposure and HLA in healthy donors. J was trimmed by 4 bases and V by 5 bases; bases with no gene match: 5. Germline V lookup: CDR1 SEHNR, CDR2 FQNEAQ (reference sequence). This CDR3 has 13 residues. 13 Jbeta primers and 60 Vbeta primers were used for the PCR. The table came from immunoSEQ multiplex PCR; TCRdb's copy has only in-frame clones and leaves some out. The sample carries more than 100,000 clones, around three quarters recorded once. The sample comprised PBMCs. This chain uses TRBV7-9 with TRBJ2-7; 7 bases agree with TRBD1. The receptor comes from a woman aged 18 to 35 in good health and CMV-seropositive. CDR3 bases: TGTGCCAGCAGCCGGACAGGAACGTACGAGCAGTACTTC. Protein product: CASSRTGTYEQYF.